The present TCR beta chain was sequenced within a study of sequential checkpoint blockade in melanoma. As to treatment: randomized to nivolumab then ipilimumab (arm A) or the reverse (arm B). Germline assignment: CDR1 MDHEN and CDR2 SYDVKM. V was clipped by 4 bases and J by 9 bases, with 22 bases between them. CDR3 length equals 15 residues. Method: immunoSEQ multiplex PCR; TCRdb's copy keeps in-frame clones and lacks some. Of around 9,500 clones in the sample, more than 20% were seen once. This clone has a handful of counts. Source: tumor tissue (inferred from file names), taken from a patient given nivolumab and ipilimumab in sequence. This TCR was sampled from a human donor with melanoma. The chain has TRBV28 and TRBJ2-7; no definite D call. The CDR3 loop reads CASSSPAGQERRQYF. CDR3 bases: TGTGCCAGCAGTTCCCCCGCCGGGCAGGAGAGGAGGCAGTACTTC.